This T cell receptor beta chain was identified during a study of OX40 agonist ivuxolimab in advanced cancers. The repertoire was sequenced with immunoSEQ multiplex PCR; TCRdb's copy has only in-frame clones and lacks some. The table lists some 62,000 clones, approximately 86% of them singletons. As to this clone: The antigen remains unidentified.

Patients were ruled out by autoimmune disease history or systemic immunosuppression. CDR1 SGHNT and CDR2 YENEEA come from the germline V gene. The length of the CDR3 is 16 residues. The V gene end was trimmed by 5 bases and the J gene end by 1 base; junction bases not matched to a gene: 6. Whole-study results and caveats: CD8+ T cells were the subset that, on average, had more expanded clones than CD4+.

This material consisted of CD4+ or CD8+ T cells sorted from blood, taken in a trial of the OX40 agonist ivuxolimab. The source is an adult with an advanced solid tumor such as melanoma, head and neck, liver or kidney cancer. The genes are TRBV11-3 and TRBJ2-2; 8 nucleotides line up with TRBD2. CDR3 nucleotides: TGTGCCAGCAGCGATTTTCTAGCGGGGAACACCGGGGAGCTGTTTTTT. Translated: CASSDFLAGNTGELFF.